The rows below give T cell receptor beta chains drawn from one sample of a study of T-cell memory formation after mild COVID-19. TCRdb re-derived calls from the 5' RACE reads in MiXCR, one entry per CDR3 protein. The sample gives roughly 560,000 distinct CDR3 sequences, roughly 22% of which show up once; approximately 12% is in the top ten. Sequencing was performed on PBMCs or a T cell subset sorted from them (not recorded which). These TCRs come from an adult woman who had mild COVID-19 (a few samples of this study predate the infection). Cell type and time point are not known. CDR3s include the opening cysteine and the closing phenylalanine or tryptophan. D genes are given only for firm matches. Not all rows give a size; the values are once, few, many and, for expanded clones, a class.

TRBJ2-7	TRBV6-5	-	TRBD2	TGTGCCAGCAGTTGGGGGAGGGCTGGTCCCTACGAGCAGTACTTC	CASSWGRAGPYEQYF
TRBJ2-6	TRBV6-6	-	-	TGTGCCAGCAGAGTCAACGTCCTGACTTTC	CASRVNVLTF
TRBJ1-2	TRBV5-1	-	-	TGCGCCAGCAGTCCCAGTCCCGGCACCAGAGGCTACACCTTC	CASSPSPGTRGYTF
TRBJ2-7	TRBV6-6	few	-	TGTGCCAGCAGTTATCATCCTTCCTACGAGCAGTACTTC	CASSYHPSYEQYF
TRBJ1-2	TRBV7-9	once	-	TGTGCCAGCAGCGGGGGACCGACCTCTTATGGCTACACCTTC	CASSGGPTSYGYTF
TRBJ1-5	TRBV6-2/TRBV6-3	few	TRBD1	TGTGCCAGCAGTTACTCCCTGAGGGACAGGGAATTCCCTGGCAATCAGCCCCAGCATTTT	CASSYSLRDREFPGNQPQHF
TRBJ2-5	TRBV7-8	few	TRBD2	TGTGCCAGCAGCTTAAGACTAGCGGGGGCCTCGGACCAAGAGACCCAGTACTTC	CASSLRLAGASDQETQYF
TRBJ1-2	TRBV7-9	-	-	TGTGCCAGCAGCTCAAGGACCTTCGAGAACTATGGCTACACCTTC	CASSSRTFENYGYTF
TRBJ1-2	TRBV9	-	TRBD1	TGTGCCAGCAGCCCCCAGGTAGGGGGCGGCTATGGCTACACCTTC	CASSPQVGGGYGYTF
TRBJ2-3	TRBV7-9	-	TRBD1	TGTGCCAGCAGCACAACAGGGGATTCCACAGATACGCAGTATTTT	CASSTTGDSTDTQYF
TRBJ2-3	TRBV5-1	few	-	TGCGCCAGCAGCTTGGAGCCAGAAATTAGCACAGATACGCAGTATTTT	CASSLEPEISTDTQYF
TRBJ2-1	TRBV11-2	-	TRBD2	TGTGCCAGCAGCTTAGTACAGCGGGGAGCCTACAATGAGCAGTTCTTC	CASSLVQRGAYNEQFF
TRBJ2-1	TRBV6-2/TRBV6-3	-	-	TGTGCCAGCAGGTTATTCTCCGGGTGGGGTGAGCAGTTCTTC	CASRLFSGWGEQFF
TRBJ1-1	TRBV12-3/TRBV12-4	few	-	TGTGCCAGCAGTCCGGAGTGGGGGGGGATAGAAGCTTTCTTT	CASSPEWGGIEAFF
TRBJ2-4	TRBV27	few	-	TGTGCCAGCAGTTTATCAGTCGGGAACATTCAGTACTTC	CASSLSVGNIQYF
TRBJ1-1	TRBV29-1	-	TRBD1	TGCAGCGTTGCGGGACAGGGGTCTGAAGCTTTCTTT	CSVAGQGSEAFF
TRBJ2-3	TRBV6-5	few	TRBD1	TGTGCCAGCAGTTGGACAGGGTTGAGAGATACGCAGTATTTT	CASSWTGLRDTQYF
TRBJ1-1	TRBV6-2/TRBV6-3	few	TRBD1	TGTGCCAGCAGTGAACAGGGGGGGAACACTGAAGCTTTCTTT	CASSEQGGNTEAFF
TRBJ1-1	TRBV11-3	-	-	TGTGCCAGCAGCTTAGGGTCCGGTCAGAACACTGAAGCTTTCTTT	CASSLGSGQNTEAFF
TRBJ1-2	TRBV19	-	-	TGTGCCATCTCGACGGGGGGCTATGGCTACACCTTC	CAISTGGYGYTF
TRBJ1-2	TRBV9	-	-	TGTGCCAGCAGCGTAGGACAGTCTACTAACTATGGCTACACCTTC	CASSVGQSTNYGYTF
TRBJ2-3	TRBV7-2	-	-	TGTGCCAGCAGCTTAGGAGTGACAACTTCCCCAGATACGCAGTATTTT	CASSLGVTTSPDTQYF
TRBJ2-7	TRBV3-1	few	-	TGTGCCAGCAGCCAACTTAGGGAATCGCACGAGCAGTACTTC	CASSQLRESHEQYF
TRBJ1-2	TRBV7-9	few	-	TGTGCCGGGGTGGACAGTAGATTATATGGCTACACCTTC	CAGVDSRLYGYTF
TRBJ2-7	TRBV5-1	-	TRBD1	TGCGCCAGCAGGGACAGGGGCCATCACGAGCAGTACTTC	CASRDRGHHEQYF
TRBJ1-2	TRBV7-9	few	TRBD1	TGTGCCAGCAGCTTAGCGTCGGGACAGGGTTATGGCTACACCTTC	CASSLASGQGYGYTF
TRBJ2-5	TRBV10-3	-	TRBD1	TGTGCCATCAGTGAGTCTGGGGACAGTTACCAAGAGACCCAGTACTTC	CAISESGDSYQETQYF
TRBJ2-5	TRBV20-1	few	TRBD2	TGCAGTGCTAGAGCGGTTAGCGGGGGGCAGACCCAGTACTTC	CSARAVSGGQTQYF
TRBJ2-7	TRBV6-2/TRBV6-3	-	TRBD1	TGTGCCAGCAGTACCTCCTGGACAGGCTACGAGCAGTACTTC	CASSTSWTGYEQYF
TRBJ1-2	TRBV24-1	-	-	TGTGCCACCAGTTCGACCGGAAGCGGAGGGGGCTATGGCTACACCTTC	CATSSTGSGGGYGYTF
TRBJ1-3	TRBV5-1	-	-	TGCGCCAGCAGCTTCACCGTCGGGAGCTCTGGAAACACCATATATTTT	CASSFTVGSSGNTIYF
TRBJ2-2	TRBV7-9	-	-	TGTGCCATGATGGGGCAGGGGAACACCGGGGAGCTGTTTTTT	CAMMGQGNTGELFF
TRBJ1-2	TRBV4-1	few	-	TGCGCCAGCAGCCAAGATTCGAGTTCACATCGGGGCTACACCTTC	CASSQDSSSHRGYTF
TRBJ2-3	TRBV4-1	-	TRBD2	TGCGCCAGCAGCCAACTAGCGGGGAGGATAGATACGCAGTATTTT	CASSQLAGRIDTQYF
TRBJ2-7	TRBV24-1	-	TRBD2	TGTGCCATCAGCGGGAGTGGGTACGAGCAGTACTTC	CAISGSGYEQYF
TRBJ2-1	TRBV20-1	few	TRBD2	TGCAGTGCTAGAATCCCTAGCGGGAGGGCCGATGAGCAGTTCTTC	CSARIPSGRADEQFF
TRBJ1-4	TRBV6-1	-	-	TGTGCCAGCAGTGAACTCCGGGCGACGGAAAAACTGTTTTTT	CASSELRATEKLFF
TRBJ2-5	TRBV18	-	-	TGTGCCAGCTCACCGGGAGCGGTCATGGGAGAGACCCAGTACTTC	CASSPGAVMGETQYF
TRBJ2-2	TRBV7-3	-	-	TGTGCCAGCAGTCCGTTTGGGGGCCTGGGAGGGGAGCTGTTTTTT	CASSPFGGLGGELFF
TRBJ2-1	TRBV11-2	few	-	TGTGCCAGCAGCCCCGGAAGAATCTACAATGAGCAGTTCTTC	CASSPGRIYNEQFF
TRBJ2-1	TRBV7-3	-	TRBD2	TGTGCCAGCAGCTTATCAGGGACTAGTCCGTACAATGAGCAGTTCTTC	CASSLSGTSPYNEQFF
TRBJ1-1	TRBV27	-	-	TGTGCCAGCAGTTTATCGTGGGGGACGGGGAACACTGAAGCTTTCTTT	CASSLSWGTGNTEAFF
TRBJ2-1	TRBV7-2	-	-	TGTGCCAGCAGCTTAGATTCGCAGGGCCTTCAGTTCTTC	CASSLDSQGLQFF
TRBJ2-7	TRBV30	-	TRBD1	TGTGCCCACGACAGGGAGAAGGAGCAGTACTTC	CAHDREKEQYF
TRBJ2-3	TRBV6-2/TRBV6-3	few	TRBD2	TGTGCCAGCAGTTACCCCCGCAAATCCCTCCCGACTAGCGGGGCCTCAGATACGCAGTATTTT	CASSYPRKSLPTSGASDTQYF
TRBJ2-1	TRBV12-3/TRBV12-4	few	-	TGTGCCAGCAGCAAGAGGGGGTCAGGTTACAATGAGCAGTTCTTC	CASSKRGSGYNEQFF
TRBJ2-3	TRBV6-1	-	-	TGTGCCAGCAGTAAAGACAGGATTTCAGATACGCAGTATTTT	CASSKDRISDTQYF
TRBJ2-3	TRBV11-1	-	-	TGTGCCAGCAGCTCCGACGAAGGGGCCATTGGAGATACGCAGTATTTT	CASSSDEGAIGDTQYF
TRBJ2-7	TRBV7-2	many	-	TGTGCCAGCAGCTTAGGAGCCCCTAGGGGACGGGGTTACGAGCAGTACTTC	CASSLGAPRGRGYEQYF
TRBJ2-1	TRBV20-1	few	TRBD2	TGCAGTGCTAAAAGGGCGGGAGTGGGGTCTGAGCAGTTCTTC	CSAKRAGVGSEQFF
TRBJ1-1	TRBV20-1	-	-	TGCAGTGCTAGAGATTTTAAGGACACTGAAGCTTTCTTT	CSARDFKDTEAFF
TRBJ2-3	TRBV9	few	-	TGTGCCAGCAGCGTAGGCAACCAACCTAGCACAGATACGCAGTATTTT	CASSVGNQPSTDTQYF
TRBJ2-5	TRBV6-5	few	TRBD1	TGTGCCAGCAGTTACCAGGGGGCAGGAGAGACCCAGTACTTC	CASSYQGAGETQYF
TRBJ1-1	TRBV7-8	few	TRBD1	TGTGCCAGCAGCTTTCAGACAGGGCCCACTGAAGCTTTCTTT	CASSFQTGPTEAFF
TRBJ2-1	TRBV11-2	few	TRBD2	TGTGCCAGCAGCTTAGCTCGACTAGCGGTTTCAAACAATGAGCAGTTCTTC	CASSLARLAVSNNEQFF
TRBJ2-5	TRBV7-9	few	TRBD2	TGTGCCAGCAGCCGGACTAGCGGGGGGGGCCAAGAGACCCAGTACTTC	CASSRTSGGGQETQYF
TRBJ1-6	TRBV20-1	many	-	TGCAGTGCTAGAGCCCGACAGAATTCACCCCTCCACTTT	CSARARQNSPLHF
TRBJ2-1	TRBV5-1	-	-	TGCGCCAGCAGAGTAAGGAATGAGCAGTTCTTC	CASRVRNEQFF
TRBJ2-1	TRBV5-6	-	-	TGTGCCAGCAGCTCCCCCGCCAGCTCCTACAATGAGCAGTTCTTC	CASSSPASSYNEQFF
TRBJ2-4	TRBV6-5	-	TRBD1	TGTGCCAGCAGGCCGGGACAGTATCAAAACATTCAGTACTTC	CASRPGQYQNIQYF